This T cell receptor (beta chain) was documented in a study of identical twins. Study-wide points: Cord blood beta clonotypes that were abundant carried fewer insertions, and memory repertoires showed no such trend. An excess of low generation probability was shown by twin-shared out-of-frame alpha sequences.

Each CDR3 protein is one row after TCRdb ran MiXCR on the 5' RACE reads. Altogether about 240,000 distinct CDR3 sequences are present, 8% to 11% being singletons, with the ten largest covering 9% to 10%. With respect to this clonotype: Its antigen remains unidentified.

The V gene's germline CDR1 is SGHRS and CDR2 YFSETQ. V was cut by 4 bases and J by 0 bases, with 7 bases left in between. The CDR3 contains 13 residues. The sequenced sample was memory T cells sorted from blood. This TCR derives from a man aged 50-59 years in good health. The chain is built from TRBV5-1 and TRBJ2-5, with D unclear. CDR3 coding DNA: TGCGCCAGCAGCCCATCAGACCAAGAGACCCAGTACTTC. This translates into CASSPSDQETQYF.